The 5 T cell receptor beta chains below all came from one sample that was sequenced in a study of shared clonotypes between healthy human individuals. The protocol was immunoSEQ multiplex PCR, while the TCRdb copy is restricted to in-frame clones and leaves out a portion. The repertoire holds about 490,000 clones, with around 79% as singletons. Material for sequencing was PBMCs. Source of these receptors: a woman aged 40 to 50 in good health. Some clones in this sample may be carry-over from other donors' samples.

The V call is TRBV28, the J call TRBJ1-5; 8 nucleotides align to TRBD1. CDR3 size: 18 residues. Germline values: CDR1 MDHEN, CDR2 SYDVKM. V was clipped by 7 bases and J by 4 bases; unmatched bases: 18. CDR3 sequence reads: CASTIGQGALLWNQPQHF. In DNA, the CDR3 is TGTGCCAGCACCATAGGACAGGGAGCGCTTTTATGGAATCAGCCCCAGCATTTT. The entire variable domain, with the rest obtained from reference TRBV28 and TRBJ1-5, is as follows: DVKVTQSSRYLVKRTGEKVFLECVQDMDHENMFWYRQDPGLGLRLIYFSYDVKMKEKGDIPEGYSVSREKKERFSLILESASTNQTSMYLCASTIGQGALLWNQPQHFGDGTRLSIL.

This clone was seen only a few times. The chain carries TRBV29-1 and TRBJ1-1; D remains ambiguous. Germline assignment: CDR1 SQVTM and CDR2 ANQGSEA. The V gene lost 8 bases and the J gene lost 0 bases, with 10 bases spanning the gap. This CDR3 is 12 amino acids long. For the CDR3, the DNA is TGCAGCCCATCACACATGAACACTGAAGCTTTCTTT. Translating gives CSPSHMNTEAFF.

The chain joins TRBV27 to TRBJ1-5; a possible D gene is TRBD1 (5 bases). V was clipped by 2 bases and J by 2 bases, with 19 bases between them. From germline, CDR1 is MNHEY and CDR2 SMNVEV (reference sequence). The length of the CDR3 is 18 residues. CDR3 sequence (DNA): TGTGCCAGCAGTTTAACCGGGCCCGGGGGGATACGCAATCAGCCCCAGCATTTT. Translated: CASSLTGPGGIRNQPQHF.

The chain joins TRBV7-2 to TRBJ1-1; weak D call: TRBD1 (5 bases). V lost 8 bases and J 0 bases, leaving 10 bases between the germline ends. CDR3 length: 13 amino acids. CDR1 SGHTA and CDR2 FQGNSA come from the germline V gene. As DNA, the CDR3 is TGTGCCAGCGGGGGGTCCATGAACACTGAAGCTTTCTTT. It translates to CASGGSMNTEAFF.

The chain carries TRBV28 and TRBJ1-5, with a possible D match to TRBD1 (6 bases). Germline CDR1 MDHEN, CDR2 SYDVKM. This CDR3 contains 12 residues. Trimming cost V 7 bases and J 6 bases, with 10 bases left between them. In nucleotides, the CDR3 is TGTGCCAGCAAACAGGGAGGTCAGCCCCAGCATTTT. Its translation: CASKQGGQPQHF.